A selection of T cell receptor beta chains follows, all from one sample in a study of blood T cell repertoires in COVID-19. TCRdb's copy holds only in-frame clones and misses some; the assay was immunoSEQ multiplex PCR. Among some 13,000 clones listed, around 88% were seen once. Sequencing was done on a sample of peripheral blood. Source of these receptors: an elderly man with acute or convalescent COVID-19. Both conserved end residues are part of each CDR3. The order of the fields is V gene, D gene, clone size, J gene, CDR3 protein, CDR3 DNA. A D gene is named only where the DNA matches it firmly. Size is omitted from some rows. Given values are once, few, many or a class for expanded clones.

TRBV6-1	.	few	TRBJ1-6	CASSDLGRTDNSPLHF	TGTGCCAGCAGTGACCTTGGGCGTACAGATAATTCACCCCTCCACTTT
TRBV19	.	once	TRBJ1-2	CASSINGDKGYTF	TGTGCCAGTAGTATCAACGGTGATAAGGGCTACACCTTC
TRBV29-1	.	.	TRBJ1-1	CSVEQGLNTEAFF	TGCAGCGTTGAACAGGGGCTGAACACTGAAGCTTTCTTT
TRBV7-8	.	.	TRBJ1-2	CASSRLEGAGYTF	TGTGCCAGCAGCCGACTCGAGGGAGCGGGATACACCTTC
TRBV7-8	TRBD1	.	TRBJ2-7	CASSLDGQGGEQYF	TGTGCCAGCAGCTTAGACGGACAGGGTGGCGAGCAGTACTTC
TRBV15	TRBD2	.	TRBJ2-1	CATSIGSGAYNEQFF	TGTGCCACCAGCATCGGTAGCGGGGCCTACAATGAGCAGTTCTTC
TRBV3-1/TRBV3-2	.	.	TRBJ2-2	CASSPRRALNTGELFF	TGTGCCAGCAGCCCCCGCAGGGCCTTGAACACCGGGGAGCTGTTTTTT
TRBV23-1	TRBD2	.	TRBJ2-1	CASSPIPPGRTYNEQFF	TGCGCCAGCAGTCCAATCCCCCCCGGGAGGACCTACAATGAGCAGTTCTTC
TRBV5-1	.	few	TRBJ1-5	CASSLGGYNQPQHF	TGCGCCAGCAGCTTGGGCGGGTACAATCAGCCCCAGCATTTT
TRBV11-3	.	once	TRBJ1-1	CASSLQRVTSGGEAFF	TGTGCCAGCAGCTTACAACGCGTAACCTCCGGGGGTGAAGCTTTCTTT
TRBV18	.	.	TRBJ2-4	CASSSTGAKNIQYF	TGTGCCAGCTCATCGACAGGAGCCAAAAACATTCAGTACTTC
TRBV6-2/TRBV6-3	TRBD2	.	TRBJ2-3	CASSFASGGITQYF	TGTGCCAGCAGTTTCGCCTCCGGGGGGATCACGCAGTATTTT
TRBV5-1	TRBD1	.	TRBJ1-2	CASSPRGGQGNYGYTF	TGCGCCAGCAGCCCCCGGGGGGGACAGGGAAACTATGGCTACACCTTC
TRBV12-5	TRBD1	.	TRBJ1-1	CASGLRQGSEAFF	TGTGCTAGTGGTCTAAGACAGGGATCTGAAGCTTTCTTT